These 26 T cell receptor beta chains were sequenced from one sample in a study of CD4 T cells in relation to SARS-CoV-2 and coronaviruses (dated by TCRdb to 2020 to 2022). These TCRs' antigens remain unknown. The library was generated by the immunoSEQ multiplex PCR assay. TCRdb carries this immuneACCESS record with in-frame sequences only. Its versions omit some clonotypes, under half of them owing to an unresolved V gene in the studies checked, with the rest unexplained. This sample gives roughly 30,000 clones in total; 60% to 85% of them show up just once. The leading ten clones occupy roughly 14% of the sample. CD4+ T cells from unexposed donors were collected before the COVID-19 pandemic (2011-2018). The EasySep CD4+ T cell isolation kit was used to isolate CD4+ T cells once the cultures had run for roughly 11 days. Source material: CD4+ T cells from PBMCs, cultured in vitro. The receptors stem from a human donor in good health.

The rearrangement joins TRBV9 to TRBJ1-2; D is unclear. V was cut by 4 bases and J by 4 bases, with 14 bases left in between. Germline V gives CDR1 SGDLS, CDR2 YYNGEE. The CDR3 runs 14 residues. The CDR3 coding sequence is TGTGCCAGCAGCCCATACCCCGCGGGCTATGGCTACACCTTC. Protein sequence: CASSPYPAGYGYTF.

The chain joins TRBV30 to TRBJ1-5; D uncertain. The CDR3 runs 13 residues. The V gene's germline CDR1 is GTSNPN and CDR2 SVGIG (reference sequence). Trimming shortened V by 0 bases and J by 4 bases, and 7 bases separated the two germline ends. The CDR3 coding sequence is TGTGCCTGGAGTGTGGGTTTTAATCAGCCCCAGCATTTT. Amino acids: CAWSVGFNQPQHF. The whole variable domain, filled in from reference TRBV30 and TRBJ1-5, reads SQTIHQWPATLVQPVGSPLSLECTVEGTSNPNLYWYRQAAGRGLQLLFYSVGIGQISSEVPQNLSASRPQDRQFILSSKKLLLSDSGFYLCAWSVGFNQPQHFGDGTRLSIL.

The chain combines TRBV7-3 with TRBJ2-7; tentatively, D is TRBD2 (6 bases). Trimming removed 2 bases at V and 4 bases at J, with 15 bases between. The CDR3 totals 15 residues. From germline, CDR1 is SGHTA and CDR2 FQGTGA. CDR3 in amino acids: CASSLGPGEAYEQYF. CDR3 DNA: TGTGCCAGCAGCTTAGGACCGGGGGAGGCGTACGAGCAGTACTTC.

This clone was seen a single time. The chain has TRBV5-1 and TRBJ2-6, with no clear D. The germline V gene encodes CDR1 SGHRS and CDR2 YFSETQ. Trimming removed 3 bases from V and 0 bases from J, with 7 bases in between. There are 15 residues in the CDR3. The CDR3 DNA reads TGCGCCAGCAGCTCCCAGTTCTCTGGGGCCAACGTCCTGACTTTC. Its translation is CASSSQFSGANVLTF. The variable domain in full, completed from reference TRBV5-1 and TRBJ2-6, reads KAGVTQTPRYLIKTRGQQVTLSCSPISGHRSVSWYQQTPGQGLQFLFEYFSETQRNKGNFPGRFSGRQFSNSRSEMNVSTLELGDSALYLCASSSQFSGANVLTFGAGSRLTVL.

In its sample, this clone was seen a few times. The chain is built from TRBV5-4 and TRBJ1-6; D unclear. V lost 3 bases to trimming and J lost 6 bases, with 16 bases between them. CDR3 length: 16 residues. Germline V gene lookup returns CDR1 SGHNT and CDR2 YYREEE (reference sequence). The CDR3 reads CASSYGQEAGNSPLHF. CDR3 nucleotides: TGTGCCAGCAGCTATGGCCAGGAGGCGGGTAATTCACCCCTCCACTTT. Supplemented by reference TRBV5-4 and TRBJ1-6, the full variable domain reads ETGVTQSPTHLIKTRGQQVTLRCSSQSGHNTVSWYQQALGQGPQFIFQYYREEENGRGNFPPRFSGLQFPNYSSELNVNALELDDSALYLCASSYGQEAGNSPLHFGNGTRLTVT.

The chain couples TRBV5-1 to TRBJ2-1, with 13 bases matching TRBD2. The CDR3 length is 16 residues. Germline V lookup: CDR1 SGHRS, CDR2 YFSETQ. Trimming at V came to 6 bases and at J to 9 bases, leaving 12 bases not matched to a gene. The DNA for the CDR3 is TGCGCCAGCACCCCAACCGGGACTAGCGGGACTTCTGAGCAGTTCTTC. Its protein is CASTPTGTSGTSEQFF.

Here the CDR3 reads CASSLAGNGYTF. The CDR3 DNA is TGTGCCAGCAGTTTAGCGGGGAATGGCTACACCTTC. The gene calls are TRBV12-3 or TRBV12-4 and TRBJ1-2; D uncertain. V dropped 0 bases and J dropped 6 bases, with 5 bases sitting between them. The CDR3 totals 12 residues.

The CDR3 DNA is TGTGCCAGCAGCTCCGGACAGATCTCTGGAAACACCATATATTTT. It yields the protein CASSSGQISGNTIYF. This rearrangement joins TRBV11-2 to TRBJ1-3, with D possibly matching TRBD1 (6 bases). Germline assignment: CDR1 SGHAT and CDR2 FQNNGV. Trimming cost V 4 bases and J 0 bases, with 10 bases left between them. The CDR3 has 15 amino acids.

This clone was seen more than once but under ten times. The rearrangement links TRBV11-2 to TRBJ2-7; 11 nucleotides match TRBD2. CDR1 SGHAT and CDR2 FQNNGV come from the germline V gene. The CDR3 runs to 14 residues. Germline trimming cut 6 bases from V and 0 bases from J; bases unmatched to any gene: 1. CDR3 sequence (DNA): TGTGCCAGCAGACTAGCGGGAGTCTCCTACGAGCAGTACTTC. The encoded protein is CASRLAGVSYEQYF.

This clone was found a few times. The V call is TRBV5-1, the J call TRBJ2-7, with 11 bases identical to TRBD1. The CDR3 loop spans 13 amino acids. Germline loops: CDR1 SGHRS, CDR2 YFSETQ. J was trimmed by 4 bases and V by 6 bases; bases with no gene match: 3. The CDR3 region is CASTGQGAYEQYF. The CDR3 bases are TGCGCCAGCACAGGACAGGGGGCTTACGAGCAGTACTTC.

The chain uses TRBV5-1 and TRBJ1-1; D perhaps matches TRBD1 (5 bases). The germline V gene encodes CDR1 SGHRS and CDR2 YFSETQ. The V and J ends lost 5 bases and 4 bases respectively, with 18 bases between them. The CDR3 runs 15 residues. The CDR3 loop is CASSSLGGEGTEAFF. In nucleotides, the CDR3 is TGCGCCAGCAGTTCCTTGGGAGGGGAGGGCACTGAAGCTTTCTTT.

The chain has TRBV5-6 and TRBJ1-1; D remains unclear. Trimming left V 0 bases short and J 7 bases short, with 10 bases between. In germline, CDR1 is SGHDT, CDR2 YYEEEE. CDR3 length: 13 residues. Written as DNA, the CDR3 is TGTGCCAGCAGCTTGGTAGGCCGGGATGAAGCTTTCTTT. Translated, it gives CASSLVGRDEAFF.

The chain has TRBV3-1 (or the pseudogene TRBV3-2) and TRBJ2-3; 7 positions agree with TRBD1. The CDR3 contains 13 residues. Germline trimming cut 8 bases from V and 0 bases from J; bases unmatched to any gene: 2. Germline CDR1 reads LGHDT; CDR2 reads YNNKEL (reference sequence). The CDR3 sequence: CASSTGSTDTQYF. The CDR3 DNA reads TGTGCCAGCTCGACAGGGAGCACAGATACGCAGTATTTT.

This chain links TRBV2 with TRBJ1-1; 7 bases are shared with TRBD1. The V gene's germline CDR1 is SNHLY and CDR2 FYNNEI. This CDR3 region has 14 residues. The trim removed 3 bases at V and 3 bases at J, leaving 4 bases unmatched. The CDR3 is CASSDEGAYTEAFF. The CDR3 DNA is TGTGCCAGCAGTGACGAGGGGGCATACACTGAAGCTTTCTTT.

The chain uses TRBV6-5 and TRBJ1-5; D remains unclear. The CDR3 runs to 11 residues. CDR1 and CDR2 from the germline V gene are MNHEY and SVGAGI. V dropped 4 bases and J dropped 4 bases, with 2 bases sitting between them. The CDR3 is CASSLNQPQHF. The CDR3 DNA reads as TGTGCCAGCAGTTTAAATCAGCCCCAGCATTTT.

The chain couples TRBV3-1 (or the pseudogene TRBV3-2) to TRBJ1-2, with 7 positions matching TRBD1. The CDR3 is 13 amino acids. Germline CDR1 is LGHDT and CDR2 is YNNKEL (reference sequence). The J segment lost 8 bases and the V segment lost 2 bases, leaving 5 bases of the junction unmatched. The CDR3 DNA reads TGTGCCAGCAGCCAAAGGGGGCCAGGGGGCTACACCTTC. Translation: CASSQRGPGGYTF.

The V gene is TRBV7-2, the J gene TRBJ2-7, with unresolved D. Looked up from germline, CDR1 is SGHTA and CDR2 is FQGNSA. The CDR3 sequence is 15 residues long. Trimming pared 1 base from V and 1 base from J, leaving 11 bases between. The CDR3 spells CASSLDSQFSYEQYF. The CDR3 DNA reads as TGTGCCAGCAGCTTAGACTCCCAATTTTCCTACGAGCAGTACTTC.

The gene calls are TRBV6-5 and TRBJ1-2; D unclear. This CDR3 region has 13 residues. The germline CDR1 and CDR2 sequences are MNHEY and SVGAGI. V lost 7 bases, J lost 5 bases, and 14 bases lay in between. The CDR3 DNA is TGTGCCAGCACCCCCGGCAAGCTATATGGCTACACCTTC. Amino acid sequence: CASTPGKLYGYTF.

V usage is TRBV19 and J usage is TRBJ1-3, with D hard to call. CDR3 length: 14 residues. V lost 4 bases and J 2 bases, leaving 9 bases between the germline ends. CDR1 LNHDA and CDR2 SQIVND come from the germline V gene (reference sequence). CDR3 amino acids: CASSTPYTGNTIYF. CDR3 nucleotide sequence: TGTGCCAGTAGTACCCCATACACTGGAAACACCATATATTTT.

This clone has just a few counts. The V and J genes are TRBV27 and TRBJ2-7; possibly TRBD1 for D (6 bases). The CDR3 has 15 amino acids. Germline CDR1 reads MNHEY; CDR2 reads SMNVEV (reference sequence). Between the trimmed V and J ends, which lost 2 bases and 2 bases, there was a span of 13 bases. CDR3 DNA sequence: TGTGCCAGCAGTTTAAGGGCAGGGGTCACCTACGAGCAGTACTTC. Protein sequence: CASSLRAGVTYEQYF.

This clone came up a few times. This chain uses TRBV7-9 with TRBJ2-7; possibly TRBD1 for D (6 bases). This CDR3 has 14 residues. Germline-derived CDR1 and CDR2 are SEHNR and FQNEAQ (reference sequence). Deletions cut 4 bases from V and 2 bases from J, with 12 bases between. CDR3 sequence (DNA): TGTGCCAGCAGCTGGGGTGGACAGACCTACGAGCAGTACTTC. It specifies CASSWGGQTYEQYF. The full variable domain, rest sourced from reference TRBV7-9 and TRBJ2-7, is DTGVSQNPRHKITKRGQNVTFRCDPISEHNRLYWYRQTLGQGPEFLTYFQNEAQLEKSRLLSDRFSAERPKGSFSTLEIQRTEQGDSAMYLCASSWGGQTYEQYFGPGTRLTVT.

This clone was counted between two and nine times. The chain carries TRBV3-1 (or the pseudogene TRBV3-2) and TRBJ1-5, with D unresolved. This CDR3 comprises 14 residues. The germline gives CDR1 LGHDT, CDR2 YNNKEL (reference sequence). Trimming pared 4 bases from V and 7 bases from J, leaving 14 bases between. CDR3 sequence (DNA): TGTGCCAGCAGCCCCGGGTCACTGGGGCAGCCCCAGCATTTT. The encoded protein is CASSPGSLGQPQHF.

This sequence joins TRBV3-1 (or the pseudogene TRBV3-2) and TRBJ2-5; tentative D call: TRBD1 (6 bases). The CDR3 spans 14 residues. The germline V gene has CDR1 LGHDT and CDR2 YNNKEL (reference sequence). Trimming pared 4 bases from V and 2 bases from J, leaving 11 bases between. CDR3 protein: CASSLRGPQETQYF. CDR3 DNA sequence: TGTGCCAGCAGCCTCAGGGGCCCGCAAGAGACCCAGTACTTC.

The chain joins TRBV20-1 to TRBJ1-1; tentative D call: TRBD1 (6 bases). The V gene's germline CDR1 is DFQATT and CDR2 SNEGSKA (reference sequence). V was clipped by 5 bases and J by 11 bases, with 15 bases between them. The CDR3 extends over 11 amino acids. As DNA, the CDR3 is TGCAGTGCTCCAAAGAGGGGGGGGGCTTTCTTT. Residues: CSAPKRGGAFF.

The chain couples TRBV4-2 to TRBJ1-2, with unresolved D. Trimming took off 0 bases at V and 4 bases at J, with 3 bases between the two ends. The CDR3 contains 12 residues. Germline loops: CDR1 LGHNA, CDR2 YNFKEQ. CDR3 region: CASSQDSYGYTF. In DNA, the CDR3 is TGTGCCAGCAGCCAAGACAGCTATGGCTACACCTTC.

The genes are TRBV6-6 and TRBJ1-1; 7 bases align to TRBD1. The CDR3 is 15 amino acids. Germline V gene lookup returns CDR1 MNHNY and CDR2 SVGAGI (reference sequence). Unmatched junction bases numbered 4, after V lost 2 bases and J lost 1 base. This CDR3 is CASSYEGQTNTEAFF. In DNA, the CDR3 is TGTGCCAGCAGTTACGAGGGACAGACGAACACTGAAGCTTTCTTT.